Sequencing of this T cell receptor beta chain was carried out in a study of T cells after yellow fever vaccination. The germline gives CDR1 SEHNR, CDR2 FQNEAQ (reference sequence). Trimming shortened V by 5 bases and J by 8 bases, and 7 bases separated the two germline ends. The CDR3 covers 11 residues. For this clonotype: The antigen remains undetermined.

The study made its TCR cDNA through 5'RACE template switching. That step introduced a universal primer site along with UMIs. TCRdb processed the 5' RACE reads anew with MiXCR; each CDR3 protein has one entry. The sample has 300,000 to 350,000 distinct CDR3 sequences, 3.5% to 4.5% seen once. Points from the study as a whole: A weaker secondary response peaked on day 5, the primary on day 15. Most primary-vaccination clones recurred post-booster (around 97% CD4, about 87% CD8). Abundant clonotypes from the bulk population could contaminate FACS-sorted repertoires.

The rearrangement uses TRBV7-9 and TRBJ2-1; a weak D match, TRBD2 (5 bases). The sequence was collected from a man younger than 35 who received the YFV17D yellow fever vaccine. The sample consisted of PBMCs, taken 15 days after the yellow fever booster vaccination. DNA for the CDR3: TGTGCCAGCAGCCGGACTGATGAGCAGTTCTTC. Its protein is CASSRTDEQFF.